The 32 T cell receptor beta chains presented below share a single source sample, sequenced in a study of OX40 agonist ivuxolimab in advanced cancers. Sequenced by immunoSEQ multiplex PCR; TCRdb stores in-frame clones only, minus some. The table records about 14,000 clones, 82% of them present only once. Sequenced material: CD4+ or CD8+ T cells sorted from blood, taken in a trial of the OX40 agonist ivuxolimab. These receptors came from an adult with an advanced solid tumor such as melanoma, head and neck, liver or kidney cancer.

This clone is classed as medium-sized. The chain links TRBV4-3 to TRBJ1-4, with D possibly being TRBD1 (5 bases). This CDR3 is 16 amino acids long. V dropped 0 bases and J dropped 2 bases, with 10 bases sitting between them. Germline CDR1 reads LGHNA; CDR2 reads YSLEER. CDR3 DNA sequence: TGCGCCAGCAGCCAAGATGGTGGGGCCACTAATGAAAAACTGTTTTTT. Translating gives CASSQDGGATNEKLFF.

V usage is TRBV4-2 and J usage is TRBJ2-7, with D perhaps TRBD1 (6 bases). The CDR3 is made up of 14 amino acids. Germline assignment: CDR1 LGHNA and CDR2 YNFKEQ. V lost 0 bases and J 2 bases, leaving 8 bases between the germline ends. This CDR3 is CASSQDDRTYEQYF. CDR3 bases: TGTGCCAGCAGCCAAGATGACAGGACCTACGAGCAGTACTTC.

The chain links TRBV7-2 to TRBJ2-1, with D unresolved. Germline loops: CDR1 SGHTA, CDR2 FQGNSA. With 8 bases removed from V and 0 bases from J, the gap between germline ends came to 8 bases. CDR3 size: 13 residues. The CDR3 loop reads CASSLSSYNEQFF. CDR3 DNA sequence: TGTGCCAGCTCTCTGAGCTCCTACAATGAGCAGTTCTTC.

Here the CDR3 reads CASSIVPGQGNEQYF. DNA of the CDR3: TGTGCCAGTAGTATAGTCCCGGGACAGGGTAACGAGCAGTACTTC. J is TRBJ2-7 and V is TRBV19; 9 positions agree with TRBD1. V lost 1 base, J lost 5 bases, and 6 bases stayed unmatched. The CDR3 has 15 residues. CDR1 is LNHDA, CDR2 SQIVND, per germline (reference sequence).

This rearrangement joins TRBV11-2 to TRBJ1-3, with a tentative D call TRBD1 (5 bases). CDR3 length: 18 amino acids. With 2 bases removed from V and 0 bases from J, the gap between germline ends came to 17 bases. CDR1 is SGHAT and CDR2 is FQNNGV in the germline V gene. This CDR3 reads CASSLYSQGLSSGNTIYF. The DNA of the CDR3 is TGTGCCAGCAGCTTATACTCCCAGGGTCTGAGCTCTGGAAACACCATATATTTT.

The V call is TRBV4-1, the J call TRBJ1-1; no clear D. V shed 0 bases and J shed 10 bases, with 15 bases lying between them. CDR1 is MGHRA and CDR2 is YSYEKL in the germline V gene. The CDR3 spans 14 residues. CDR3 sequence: CASSQDSVMSGAFF. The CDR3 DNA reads TGCGCCAGCAGCCAAGATTCAGTTATGAGTGGAGCTTTCTTT.

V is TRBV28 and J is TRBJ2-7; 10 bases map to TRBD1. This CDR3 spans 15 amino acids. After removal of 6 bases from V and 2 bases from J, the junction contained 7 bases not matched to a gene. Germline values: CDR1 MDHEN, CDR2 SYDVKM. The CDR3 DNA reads TGTGCCAGCAGCGAAGGACAGGGGGTCACCTACGAGCAGTACTTC. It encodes CASSEGQGVTYEQYF.

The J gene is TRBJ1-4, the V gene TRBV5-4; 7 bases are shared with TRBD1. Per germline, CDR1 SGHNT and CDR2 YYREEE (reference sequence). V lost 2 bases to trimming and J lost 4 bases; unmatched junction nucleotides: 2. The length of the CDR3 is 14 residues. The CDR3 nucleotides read TGTGCCAGCAGCTTCGGGGACAGTAATGAAAAACTGTTTTTT. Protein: CASSFGDSNEKLFF.

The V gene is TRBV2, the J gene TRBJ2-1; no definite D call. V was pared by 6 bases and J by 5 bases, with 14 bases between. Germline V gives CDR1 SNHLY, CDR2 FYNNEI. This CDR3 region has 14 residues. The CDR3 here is CASSDLYDHNEQFF. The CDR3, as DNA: TGTGCCAGCAGCGACTTGTACGATCACAATGAGCAGTTCTTC.

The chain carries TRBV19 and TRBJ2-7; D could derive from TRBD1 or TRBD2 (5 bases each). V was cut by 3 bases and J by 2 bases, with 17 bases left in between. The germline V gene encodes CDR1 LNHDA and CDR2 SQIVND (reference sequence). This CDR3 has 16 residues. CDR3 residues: CASSITTGTETYEQYF. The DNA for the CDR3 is TGTGCCAGTAGTATTACAACCGGGACGGAAACCTACGAGCAGTACTTC. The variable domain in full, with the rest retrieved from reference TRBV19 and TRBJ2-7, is DGGITQSPKYLFRKEGQNVTLSCEQNLNHDAMYWYRQDPGQGLRLIYYSQIVNDFQKGDIAEGYSVSREKKESFPLTVTSAQKNPTAFYLCASSITTGTETYEQYFGPGTRLTVT.

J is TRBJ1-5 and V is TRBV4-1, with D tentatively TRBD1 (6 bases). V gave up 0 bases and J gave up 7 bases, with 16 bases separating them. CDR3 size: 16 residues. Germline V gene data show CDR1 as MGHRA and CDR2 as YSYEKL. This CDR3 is CASSQETLVTGQPQHF. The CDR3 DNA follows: TGCGCCAGCAGCCAAGAGACACTAGTAACAGGGCAGCCCCAGCATTTT.

CDR3 protein: CASSLYSPGTGNSQAADTQYF. CDR3 bases: TGTGCCAGCAGTTTATATTCCCCCGGGACAGGAAATTCCCAAGCAGCAGATACGCAGTATTTT. The chain carries TRBV28 and TRBJ2-3; 8 bases match TRBD1. From germline, CDR1 is MDHEN and CDR2 SYDVKM. This CDR3 spans 21 amino acids. V was clipped by 1 base and J by 4 bases; unmatched bases: 22.

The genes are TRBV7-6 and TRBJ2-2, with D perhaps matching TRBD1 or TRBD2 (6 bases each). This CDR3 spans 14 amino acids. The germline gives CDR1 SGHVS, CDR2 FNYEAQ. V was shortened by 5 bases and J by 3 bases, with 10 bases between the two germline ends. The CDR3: CASSQRGDTGELFF. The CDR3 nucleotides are TGTGCCAGCAGCCAAAGGGGGGACACCGGGGAGCTGTTTTTT.

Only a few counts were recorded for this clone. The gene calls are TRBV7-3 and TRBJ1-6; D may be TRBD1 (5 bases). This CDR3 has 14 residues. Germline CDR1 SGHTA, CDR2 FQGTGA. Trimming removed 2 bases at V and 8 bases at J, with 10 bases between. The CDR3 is CASSLRQRDSPLHF. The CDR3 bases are TGTGCCAGCAGCTTACGACAGAGAGATTCACCCCTCCACTTT.

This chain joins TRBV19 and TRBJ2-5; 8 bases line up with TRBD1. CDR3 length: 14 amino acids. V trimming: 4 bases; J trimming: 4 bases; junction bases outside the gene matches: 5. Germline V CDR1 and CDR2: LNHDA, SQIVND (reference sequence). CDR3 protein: CASSNQGARETQYF. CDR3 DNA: TGTGCCAGTAGTAACCAGGGGGCTAGAGAGACCCAGTACTTC.

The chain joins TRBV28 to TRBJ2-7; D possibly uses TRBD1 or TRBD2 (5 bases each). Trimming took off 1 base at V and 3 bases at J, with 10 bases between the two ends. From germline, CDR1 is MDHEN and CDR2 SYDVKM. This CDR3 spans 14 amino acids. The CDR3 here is CASSLLGVSYEQYF. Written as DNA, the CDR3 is TGTGCCAGCAGTTTATTGGGGGTTAGCTACGAGCAGTACTTC. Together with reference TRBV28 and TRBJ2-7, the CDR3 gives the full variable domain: DVKVTQSSRYLVKRTGEKVFLECVQDMDHENMFWYRQDPGLGLRLIYFSYDVKMKEKGDIPEGYSVSREKKERFSLILESASTNQTSMYLCASSLLGVSYEQYFGPGTRLTVT.

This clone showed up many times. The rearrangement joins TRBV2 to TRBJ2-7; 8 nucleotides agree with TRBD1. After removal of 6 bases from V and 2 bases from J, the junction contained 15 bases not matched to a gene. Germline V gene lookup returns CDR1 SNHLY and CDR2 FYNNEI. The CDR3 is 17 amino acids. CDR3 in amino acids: CASRATPGGGDPYEQYF. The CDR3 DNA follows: TGTGCCAGCAGAGCAACGCCAGGGGGCGGGGACCCCTACGAGCAGTACTTC.

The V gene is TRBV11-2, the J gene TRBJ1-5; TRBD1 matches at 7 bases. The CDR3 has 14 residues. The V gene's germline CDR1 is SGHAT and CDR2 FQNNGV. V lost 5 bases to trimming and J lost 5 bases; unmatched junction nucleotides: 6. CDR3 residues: CASSPTGWDQPQHF. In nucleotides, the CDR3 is TGTGCCAGCAGCCCGACAGGGTGGGATCAGCCCCAGCATTTT. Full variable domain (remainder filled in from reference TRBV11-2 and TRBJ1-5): EAGVAQSPRYKIIEKRQSVAFWCNPISGHATLYWYQQILGQGPKLLIQFQNNGVVDDSQLPKDRFSAERLKGVDSTLKIQPAKLEDSAVYLCASSPTGWDQPQHFGDGTRLSIL.

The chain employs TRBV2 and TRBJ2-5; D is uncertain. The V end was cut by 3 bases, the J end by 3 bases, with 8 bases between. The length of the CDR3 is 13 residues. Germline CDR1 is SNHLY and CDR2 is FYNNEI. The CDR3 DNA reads TGTGCCAGCAGTGAGACACAGAAAGAGACCCAGTACTTC. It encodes CASSETQKETQYF.

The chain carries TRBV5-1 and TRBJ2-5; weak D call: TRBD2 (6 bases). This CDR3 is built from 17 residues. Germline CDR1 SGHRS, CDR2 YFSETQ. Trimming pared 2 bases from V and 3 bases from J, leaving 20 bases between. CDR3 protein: CASSFWGEATPKETQYF. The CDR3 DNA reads TGCGCCAGCAGCTTTTGGGGGGAAGCCACCCCAAAAGAGACCCAGTACTTC.

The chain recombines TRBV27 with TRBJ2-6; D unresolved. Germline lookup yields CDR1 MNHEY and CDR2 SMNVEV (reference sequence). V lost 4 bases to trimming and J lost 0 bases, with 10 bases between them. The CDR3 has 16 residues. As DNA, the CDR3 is TGTGCCAGCAGTTCTCCGCCTCCCTCTGGGGCCAACGTCCTGACTTTC. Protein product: CASSSPPPSGANVLTF.

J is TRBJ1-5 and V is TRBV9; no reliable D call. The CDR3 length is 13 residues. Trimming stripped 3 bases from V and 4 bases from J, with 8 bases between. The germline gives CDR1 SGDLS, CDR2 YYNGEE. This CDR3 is CASSETPNQPQHF. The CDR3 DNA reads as TGTGCCAGCAGCGAGACCCCTAATCAGCCCCAGCATTTT. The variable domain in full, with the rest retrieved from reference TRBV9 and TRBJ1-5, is DSGVTQTPKHLITATGQRVTLRCSPRSGDLSVYWYQQSLDQGLQFLIQYYNGEERAKGNILERFSAQQFPDLHSELNLSSLELGDSALYFCASSETPNQPQHFGDGTRLSIL.

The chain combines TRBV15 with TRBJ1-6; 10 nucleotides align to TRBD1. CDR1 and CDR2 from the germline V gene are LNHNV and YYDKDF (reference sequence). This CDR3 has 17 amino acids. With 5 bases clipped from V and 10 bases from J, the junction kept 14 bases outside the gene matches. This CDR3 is CATSGRDRGSLGSPLHF. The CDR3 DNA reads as TGTGCCACCAGCGGCCGGGACAGGGGTTCCCTAGGGTCACCCCTCCACTTT.

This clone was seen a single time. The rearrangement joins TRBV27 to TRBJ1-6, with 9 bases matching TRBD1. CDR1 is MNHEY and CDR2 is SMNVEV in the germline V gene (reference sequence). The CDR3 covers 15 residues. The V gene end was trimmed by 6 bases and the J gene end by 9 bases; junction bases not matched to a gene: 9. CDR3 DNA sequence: TGTGCCAGCAGGTTAGGGACAGGGATCGGTTCACCCCTCCACTTT. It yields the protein CASRLGTGIGSPLHF.

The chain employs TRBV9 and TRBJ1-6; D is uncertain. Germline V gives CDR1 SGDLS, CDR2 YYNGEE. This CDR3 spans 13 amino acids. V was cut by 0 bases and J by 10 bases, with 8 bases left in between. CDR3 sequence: CASSVGSGSPLHF. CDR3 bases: TGTGCCAGCAGCGTAGGGAGCGGCTCACCCCTCCACTTT.

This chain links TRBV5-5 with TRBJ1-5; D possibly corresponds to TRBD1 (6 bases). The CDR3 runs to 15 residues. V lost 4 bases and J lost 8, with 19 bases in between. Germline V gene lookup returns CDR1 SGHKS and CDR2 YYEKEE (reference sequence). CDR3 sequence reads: CASSHDTGSPEPQHF. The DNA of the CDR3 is TGTGCCAGCAGCCACGATACAGGGAGTCCAGAGCCCCAGCATTTT.

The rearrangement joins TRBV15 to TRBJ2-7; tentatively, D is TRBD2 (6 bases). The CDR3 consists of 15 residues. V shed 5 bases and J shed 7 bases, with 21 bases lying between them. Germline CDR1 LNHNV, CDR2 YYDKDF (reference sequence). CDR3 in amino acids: CATSSGGGAKDEQYF. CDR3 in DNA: TGTGCCACCAGCTCTGGTGGAGGGGCCAAAGATGAGCAGTACTTC.

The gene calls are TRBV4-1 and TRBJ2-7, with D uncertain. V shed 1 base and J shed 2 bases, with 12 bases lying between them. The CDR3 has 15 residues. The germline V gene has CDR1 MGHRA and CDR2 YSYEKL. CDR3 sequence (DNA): TGCGCCAGCAGCCAAGTAGCAACGGGTACCTACGAGCAGTACTTC. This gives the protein CASSQVATGTYEQYF.

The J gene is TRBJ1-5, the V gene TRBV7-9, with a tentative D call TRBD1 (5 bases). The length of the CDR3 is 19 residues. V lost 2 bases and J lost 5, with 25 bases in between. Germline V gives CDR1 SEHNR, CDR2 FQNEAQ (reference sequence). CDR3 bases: TGTGCCAGCAGCTTAAACCCGGTTGAGGAGGGGAGGTTGCATCAGCCCCAGCATTTT. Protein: CASSLNPVEEGRLHQPQHF.

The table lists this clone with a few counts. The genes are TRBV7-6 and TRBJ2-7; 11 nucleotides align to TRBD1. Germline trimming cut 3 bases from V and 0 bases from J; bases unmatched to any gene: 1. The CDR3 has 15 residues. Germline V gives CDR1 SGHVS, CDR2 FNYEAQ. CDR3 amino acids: CASSFGTGGSYEQYF. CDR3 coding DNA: TGTGCCAGCAGCTTTGGGACAGGGGGCTCCTACGAGCAGTACTTC.

The CDR3 reads CASSQEVAKPAYNEQFF. DNA for the CDR3: TGTGCCAGCAGCCAAGAGGTCGCTAAGCCCGCCTACAATGAGCAGTTCTTC. The J gene is TRBJ2-1, the V gene TRBV14; D is undetermined. Per germline, CDR1 SGHDN and CDR2 FVKESK. With 0 bases removed from V and 2 bases from J, the gap between germline ends came to 14 bases. The length of the CDR3 is 17 residues.

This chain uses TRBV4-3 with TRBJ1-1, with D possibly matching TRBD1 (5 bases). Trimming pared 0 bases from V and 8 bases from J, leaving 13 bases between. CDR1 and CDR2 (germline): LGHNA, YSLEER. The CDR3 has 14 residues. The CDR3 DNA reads TGCGCCAGCAGCCAAGATGACGGGGCTGGGGAAGCTTTCTTT. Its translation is CASSQDDGAGEAFF.